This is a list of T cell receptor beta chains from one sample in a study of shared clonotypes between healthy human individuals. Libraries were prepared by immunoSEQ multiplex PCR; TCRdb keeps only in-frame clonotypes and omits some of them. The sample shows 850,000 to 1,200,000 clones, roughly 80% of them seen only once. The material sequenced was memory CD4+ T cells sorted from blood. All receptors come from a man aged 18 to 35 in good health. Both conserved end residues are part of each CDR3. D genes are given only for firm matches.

CDR3: CASSQGVGGNYGYTF; V: TRBV4-1; D: -; length: 15
CDR3: CASSRERYTEAFF; V: TRBV14; D: -; length: 13
CDR3: CASSFEGFGYTF; V: TRBV5-1; D: -; length: 12
CDR3: CASSSEGVAGQPQHF; V: TRBV7-9; D: -; length: 15
CDR3: CASSWTSPRNNEQFF; V: TRBV5-1; D: -; length: 15
CDR3: CASSTGGANEKLFF; V: TRBV5-1; D: TRBD1; length: 14
CDR3: CASSSRRTSINEQFF; V: TRBV5-1; D: TRBD2; length: 15
CDR3: CASSQKWGLAGGRRDTQYF; V: TRBV4-3; D: TRBD2; length: 19
CDR3: CASSVAAGGGSYEQFF; V: TRBV9; D: TRBD2; length: 16
CDR3: CASSPPQGRNYGYTF; V: TRBV6-6; D: -; length: 15
CDR3: CAISVSGERNEQFF; V: TRBV10-3; D: TRBD2; length: 14
CDR3: CASRTGTGNYGYTF; V: TRBV2; D: -; length: 14
CDR3: CASSAGGSINEKLFF; V: TRBV9; D: -; length: 15
CDR3: CASSISGTGIYEQYF; V: TRBV18; D: TRBD1; length: 15